The T cell receptor beta chain under discussion was sequenced for a study of shared T cell receptors in the human thymus. The CDR3 length is 14 residues. V shed 3 bases and J 4 bases; nucleotides not matched to a gene: 4. The germline V gene has CDR1 SGDLS and CDR2 YYNGEE. Generated by immunoSEQ multiplex PCR, the TCRdb table keeps only in-frame clones and is missing some. This table holds more than 550,000 clones, about 90% found once. These data were also reused for a study on human thymus T cells. From that report: Donors were healthy Finnish infants having corrective surgery for congenital heart defects. The study used thymus tissue resected during corrective heart surgery. An apparent bias in V and J gene usage was seen in thymic and blood repertoires. Thymic repertoires of unrelated individuals were reported in related research to overlap highly.

This sequence joins TRBV9 and TRBJ1-5, with TRBD1 matching 7 bases. Sequencing was done on a sample of thymocytes. This receptor was obtained from a boy under two years old with a congenital heart defect. CDR3 coding DNA: TGTGCCAGCAGCGCGACAGGGTGGAATCAGCCCCAGCATTTT. Translated: CASSATGWNQPQHF.